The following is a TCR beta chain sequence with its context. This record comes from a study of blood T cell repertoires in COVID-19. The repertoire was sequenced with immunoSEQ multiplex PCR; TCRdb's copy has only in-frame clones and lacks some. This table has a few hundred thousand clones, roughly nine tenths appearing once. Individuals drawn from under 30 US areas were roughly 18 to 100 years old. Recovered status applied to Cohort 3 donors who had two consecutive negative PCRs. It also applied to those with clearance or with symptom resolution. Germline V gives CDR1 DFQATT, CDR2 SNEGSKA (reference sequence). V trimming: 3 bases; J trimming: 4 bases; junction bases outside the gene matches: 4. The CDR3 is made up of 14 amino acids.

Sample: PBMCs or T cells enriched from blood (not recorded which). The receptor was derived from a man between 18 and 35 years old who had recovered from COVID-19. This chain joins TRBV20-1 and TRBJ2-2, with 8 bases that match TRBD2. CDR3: CSASQGLGTGELFF. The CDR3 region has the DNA TGCAGTGCTAGTCAGGGACTAGGCACCGGGGAGCTGTTTTTT.